The clone carrying this TCR beta chain appeared a single time. The data were obtained in a study of blood T cell repertoires in COVID-19. Study details: T cells, B-cell-depleted T cells, or PBMCs provided the cDNA or gDNA that served as material.

Clones were read by immunoSEQ multiplex PCR, and TCRdb kept only the in-frame ones, dropping some. The repertoire holds roughly 270,000 clones, with approximately 82% as singletons. CDR1 and CDR2 from the germline V gene are SGHTS and YDEGEE. The V segment lost 0 bases and the J segment 4 bases; nucleotides outside the gene matches: 7. The CDR3 has 15 amino acids. The chain recombines TRBV5-8 with TRBJ2-7; 7 bases agree with TRBD1. The sample taken for sequencing was PBMCs or T cells enriched from blood (not recorded which). This receptor was identified in a man aged 40-49 years who had been exposed to COVID-19. CDR3 nucleotides: TGTGCCAGCAGCTTGGCACCACAGGGGAATTACGAGCAGTACTTC. Its translation: CASSLAPQGNYEQYF.